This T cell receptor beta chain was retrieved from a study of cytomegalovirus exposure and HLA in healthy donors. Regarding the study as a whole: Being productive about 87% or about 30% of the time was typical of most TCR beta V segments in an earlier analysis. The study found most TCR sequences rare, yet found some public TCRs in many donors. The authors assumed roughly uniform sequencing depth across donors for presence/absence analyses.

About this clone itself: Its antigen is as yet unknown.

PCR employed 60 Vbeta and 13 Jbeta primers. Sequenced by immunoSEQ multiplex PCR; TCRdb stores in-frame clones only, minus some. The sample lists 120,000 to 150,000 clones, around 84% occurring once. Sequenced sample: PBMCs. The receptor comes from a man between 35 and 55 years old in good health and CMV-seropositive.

CDR3 nucleotide sequence: TGTGCCAGCAGCGTAGGGACAGGCGGTCACACTGAAGCTTTCTTT. Amino acids: CASSVGTGGHTEAFF. This rearrangement joins TRBV6-6 to TRBJ1-1, with 8 bases fitting TRBD1. V lost 6 bases to trimming and J lost 3 bases; unmatched junction nucleotides: 9. Germline V gene data show CDR1 as MNHNY and CDR2 as SVGAGI (reference sequence). The CDR3 is 15 residues long.